This paragraph reports one T cell receptor (beta chain). Its antigen specificity is not known. No base qualities exist here, and no much larger clone lies one base off it. The CDR3, from cysteine to phenylalanine, totals 12 residues. The sequence is cut down to CDR3 DNA, 36 bases in frame from base 1. For CDR1 and CDR2, the germline V gene lists MDHEN and SYDVKM. The sample comes from a study of cytomegalovirus exposure and HLA in healthy donors (dated by TCRdb to 2016 to 2017). In the study overall: According to an earlier analysis of 550 to 700 of the donors, some 180 million T cells yielded 117 million unique TCR beta sequences and approximately 280 Gb of sequence data. An early release that covered roughly 600 HLA-typed donors contained approximately 320 gigabases of sequencing data and 85 million to 100 million unique TCR sequences. Among the roughly 400 genotyped donors, about 83% belonged to the genetic ancestry cluster associated with self-reported Caucasian donors. The study aimed to test whether cataloging public T cell receptors could reveal signatures of past pathogen exposure. The study used immunosequencing to profile the T cell repertoires of around 600 subjects and linked those repertoires to cytomegalovirus serostatus. In addition to the first cohort of roughly 700 subjects, a separate validation cohort of under 150 different subjects was used. To predict cytomegalovirus infection status, the study brought together high-throughput TCR immunosequencing, statistical association of individual TCRs with disease status, and machine learning. To study patterns of TCR occurrence, a later analysis re-analyzed previously published TCR beta repertoires from 600 to 750 donors and added high-resolution HLA genotyping. The later analysis used no new phenotypic data to find candidate immune exposures, relying instead on TCR beta sequences and their occurrence across donors. In an earlier analysis of 550 to 700 of the donors, high-throughput TCR beta sequencing was used to judge whether each TCR beta V gene segment behaved as functional or pseudogenic. Alongside the repertoire data, information on donor age, sex, ethnicity and CMV serostatus was compiled. A later genetic analysis took genome-wide SNP genotypes for about 55% of the 666 donors and used that subset as a discovery cohort. Every discovery cohort repertoire had been produced on one sequencing platform. HLA typing covered class I and class II loci at four-digit resolution. Typing coverage differed by locus: A, B, C, DRB1 and DQB1 were typed in roughly 629-630 donors, DQA1 in about 550, DPA1 in 600 to 610, and DPB1 in just under 490. Because of strong linkage in the cohort, roughly five DR-DQ haplotypes were treated as single units for association and clustering. On average, around 240,000 unique TCR beta nucleotide sequences were sequenced per donor among several hundred genotyped donors of the cohort, with roughly 18% of those sequences being non-productive.

The cohort comprised around 700 healthy bone marrow donors. Cohort members were all nominally healthy when sampled, although unrecorded immune exposures were likely present. The donor was CMV seropositive and belonged to the group of 250 to 350 seropositive cohort members. A peripheral blood sample was collected from each donor, and TCR beta sequencing was performed on peripheral blood mononuclear cells. Genomic DNA was extracted from the blood cell samples with the Qiagen DNeasy Blood Extraction Kit. The library was generated by the immunoSEQ multiplex PCR assay. A mixture of 60 forward primers for TCR Vbeta segments and 13 reverse primers for TCR Jbeta segments was used in the multiplex PCR. The CDR3 region of rearranged TCR beta genes was amplified from genomic DNA with a multiplex PCR assay. The amplified TCR beta libraries were sequenced on the Illumina HiSeq System as 87-base-pair reads. The paper's processing steps were these. A later analysis counted some 74 million unique TCR beta chains across the 700 or so repertoires, and roughly 10 million of these chains were shared by at least two donors. Raw reads were error-corrected and collapsed into unique sequences by a nearest-neighbor algorithm in which closely related sequences were merged to remove PCR and sequencing errors. V, D and J gene segments were assigned by aligning CDR3 sequences to IMGT reference sequences. For a sequence to be retained, a match of at least six nucleotides to both a V gene segment and a J gene segment was required. A rearrangement counted as productive if the CDR3 had no stop codons and remained in frame with V and J, and every other rearrangement counted as non-productive. Following IMGT convention, CDR3 was defined as the stretch from the second conserved V-encoded cysteine to the conserved J-encoded phenylalanine. The earlier analysis of about 570 of the donors excluded any sequence lacking an unambiguous match to a single V gene segment. An earlier analysis of 450 to 650 of the donors called V segments functional above 56.7% productive rearrangements and segregating when the between-donor standard deviation exceeded 5%. A statistical classification framework was built for diagnosing cytomegalovirus status from the catalog of TCR beta chain sequences. In a later analysis, V and J genes were assigned by comparing TCR nucleotide sequences against IMGT/GENE-DB human TR gene sequences. Using the TCRdist pipeline, a later analysis assigned CDR3 sequences along with most-parsimonious VDJ recombination scenarios. In a later analysis, every TCR beta chain was defined by the combination of its CDR3 amino acid sequence and its V-gene family, and reads without a unique V-gene family were dropped. A later analysis removed 500 to 650 highly shared, low-generation-probability nucleotide sequences to deal with suspected cross-contamination and a sequencing artifact. In a later analysis, a clonal expansion index was calculated for each public chain from normalized within-repertoire ranks of inferred template counts. In a later analysis, generation probabilities were computed using a VDJ recombination model fitted to out-of-frame rearrangements, and the results were checked against IGoR. Hypergeometric tests were used in a later analysis to score TCR-TCR, TCR-HLA and TCR-CMV co-occurrence, with a repertoire-size bias correction applied to the TCR pairs. A later analysis estimated false discovery rates by permuting HLA or CMV assignments 20 times. A later analysis grouped co-occurring TCRs with DBSCAN, adding TCRdist sequence similarity when clustering within HLA-allele-positive subsets. Co-occurrence clustering excluded repertoires with fewer than 30,000 or more than 120,000 public chains, plus five with anomalous nucleotide sharing. As stored in TCRdb, this immuneACCESS dataset retains in-frame rearrangements with V and J assigned. A fraction of the clones does not appear; measured against another copy, unresolved V genes explain less than half of the discrepancy, and the remainder lacks a known reason. Clonal size and the V and J genes are those of that table, whereas D and trimming came from the DNA. The sample yields approximately 190,000 clones; roughly 80% were counted once. The ten most abundant clones make up about 2.6% of the sample.

Results the study describes overall, beyond this receptor: In this cohort, only TCR beta chains were sequenced, and detectable features were limited by the absence of alpha or paired-chain data. Broadly in line with IMGT annotations, most TCR beta V segments showed up in productive rearrangements about 87% or about 30% of the time in an earlier analysis of several hundred of the donors. According to a later genetic analysis, donors in an Asian-associated ancestry cluster had fewer N-insertions in productive TCRs than the approximately 650-donor mean. Because counts were too low, about 18 rarely observed V segments, including chromosome 9 orphons, were excluded from the earlier analysis of several hundred of the donors. A later analysis associated 15,000 to 20,000 TCR beta sequences with specific HLA alleles at a false discovery rate of 0.05. In a later analysis, HLA-associated TCR beta chains were found to be more clonally expanded and to have lower generation probabilities than equally common non-associated chains. Across donors, most TCR sequences were observed very rarely, whereas some public TCRs were present in many individuals. The authors suggested that the approach could potentially be extended to other disease states and immunological phenotypes. In both the original and validation cohorts, the classifier was reported to diagnose cytomegalovirus status with high specificity and sensitivity. For the cohort, immune exposure information was limited to CMV serostatus. Sequencing depth was assumed to be roughly uniform across donors in the presence/absence analyses, though that assumption may not hold. A cluster of highly shared sequence variants was judged likely to be a technical artifact of the sequencing pipeline. A further reported finding was that TCR beta sequences accurately predicted the HLA-A and HLA-B alleles for most subjects in the first cohort. V-gene and J-gene trimming of TCR beta chains was associated with a missense DCLRE1C variant in a later genetic analysis, and the association was replicated in an independent cohort. The study listed around 160 TCR beta chains as associated with cytomegalovirus. According to a later analysis, TCR association rates differed among HLA loci, with DRB1 alleles showing the most associated TCRs and HLA-C alleles showing the fewest. Linkage disequilibrium might explain the correlated functional status among segregating V segments, but an unknown experimental factor could not be excluded. HLA typing was unavailable for some donors at each locus, so association tests used only the typed subset. Some IMGT-functional V segments, including TRBV6-2 and TRBV6-3, could not be told apart with the 87-base-pair reads, so those segments were excluded. Three of the identified cytomegalovirus-associated TCR beta chains were confirmed in vitro to be specific for cytomegalovirus antigens. A later analysis found that most CMV-associated TCR beta chains appeared HLA-restricted, with HLA associations seemingly driven largely by CMV exposure. When HLA alleles, especially DR and DQ, strongly co-occurred, TCR associations were difficult to assign to individual alleles. According to a later analysis, parvovirus B19, influenza, CMV and Epstein-Barr virus appeared linked to several top co-occurrence clusters.

This clonotype was sampled from a woman aged 45 to 65 in good health and CMV-seropositive. This sequence uses TRBV28 and TRBJ1-5, with TRBD1 tentatively as D gene (5 bases match). The sample was PBMCs. The nucleotides read TGTGCGGTCAAAAGGGGAAATCAGCCCCAGCATTTT. This translates into CAVKRGNQPQHF.